This TCR beta chain was recorded in a study of blood T cell repertoires in COVID-19. Germline values: CDR1 SGHVS, CDR2 FQNEAQ. CDR3 size: 16 residues. Trimming removed 1 base from V and 8 bases from J; junction bases left unmatched: 10. Assignments of participants to cohorts depended upon their own reported clinical history. Two negative PCRs, clearance, or symptom resolution characterized the recovered Cohort 3 donors. How the authors handled the data: Amplification of reference gene primers provided the estimated nucleated cell counts. Clones were read by immunoSEQ multiplex PCR, and TCRdb kept only the in-frame ones, dropping some. V and J calls plus clone size are reproduced from that table; the DNA served to infer D and trimming. The sample has some 400,000 clones, 85% to 90% seen once; the top ten hold approximately 1.5%.

The rearrangement links TRBV7-8 to TRBJ2-1, with 8 positions matching TRBD1. This TCR was sampled from a woman under 40 who had recovered from COVID-19. The sequenced sample was PBMCs or T cells enriched from blood (not recorded which). The CDR3 protein is CASSLGTGKLFHEQFF. DNA for the CDR3: TGTGCCAGCAGCTTAGGGACAGGGAAATTGTTCCATGAGCAGTTCTTC.